The 13 T cell receptor beta chains below all came from one sample that was sequenced in a study of blood T cell repertoires in COVID-19. The table came from immunoSEQ multiplex PCR; TCRdb's copy has only in-frame clones and leaves some out. The sample shows 90,000 to 120,000 clones, around 89% of them seen only once. The sample comprised peripheral blood. All receptors come from a man in his forties with active or convalescent COVID-19.

In DNA form, the CDR3 reads TGTGCCAGCAGTCCCCTGGGTAGCGGGAGGTTCACAGATACGCAGTATTTT. Translating it yields CASSPLGSGRFTDTQYF. V is TRBV6-6 and J is TRBJ2-3; TRBD2 matches at 10 bases. This CDR3 is 17 amino acids long. With V trimmed by 5 bases and J by 2 bases, 10 bases remained unmatched. Germline V gene lookup returns CDR1 MNHNY and CDR2 SVGAGI (reference sequence).

This chain connects TRBV7-2 to TRBJ1-2; 9 nucleotides match TRBD1. CDR3 length: 16 residues. The trim removed 1 base at V and 5 bases at J, leaving 8 bases unmatched. Germline values: CDR1 SGHTA, CDR2 FQGNSA. Written as DNA, the CDR3 is TGTGCCAGCAGCTTAGGTCAACCCGGGACAGGGTATGGCTACACCTTC. Residues: CASSLGQPGTGYGYTF.

The J gene is TRBJ2-1, the V gene TRBV2; 7 nucleotides line up with TRBD2. CDR1 and CDR2 (germline): SNHLY, FYNNEI. Trimming removed 7 bases from V and 8 bases from J; junction bases left unmatched: 26. The CDR3 contains 19 residues. The CDR3 here is CASKGLSWTRSSGGDEQFF. CDR3 DNA sequence: TGTGCCAGCAAGGGACTGTCGTGGACTAGGAGCTCGGGTGGGGATGAGCAGTTCTTC.

Here the CDR3 DNA reads TGCGCCAGCAGCTTGAATTTGGGCTCACCCCTCCACTTT. Translated: CASSLNLGSPLHF. V and J are TRBV5-1 and TRBJ1-6, with unresolved D. V lost 1 base and J 10 bases, leaving 9 bases between the germline ends. Germline lookup yields CDR1 SGHRS and CDR2 YFSETQ. CDR3 length equals 13 residues. The whole variable domain, filled in from reference TRBV5-1 and TRBJ1-6, reads KAGVTQTPRYLIKTRGQQVTLSCSPISGHRSVSWYQQTPGQGLQFLFEYFSETQRNKGNFPGRFSGRQFSNSRSEMNVSTLELGDSALYLCASSLNLGSPLHFGNGTRLTVT.

The DNA of the CDR3 is TGTGCCAGCAGGAAAGGGGAGGCGAGTGAGCAGTTCTTC. Translating it yields CASRKGEASEQFF. J is TRBJ2-1 and V is TRBV2, with D perhaps TRBD2 (6 bases). The CDR3 extends over 13 amino acids. The V and J ends lost 6 bases and 9 bases respectively, with 15 bases between them. Looked up from germline, CDR1 is SNHLY and CDR2 is FYNNEI.

The V call is TRBV4-2, the J call TRBJ1-3; the D gene is possibly TRBD1 (6 bases). Germline-derived CDR1 and CDR2 are LGHNA and YNFKEQ. Trimming stripped 2 bases from V and 7 bases from J, with 9 bases between. There are 13 residues in the CDR3. The CDR3 sequence is CASSQRTENTIYF. In DNA, the CDR3 is TGTGCCAGCAGCCAAAGGACAGAGAACACCATATATTTT.

The chain has TRBV6-1 and TRBJ2-7; no firm D call. The germline V and J ends were trimmed by 6 bases and 5 bases, with 17 bases remaining between them. The length of the CDR3 is 14 residues. CDR1 MNHNS and CDR2 SASEGT come from the germline V gene. The CDR3, as DNA: TGTGCCAGCAGCACCTTACAATTCCGGGACGAGCAGTACTTC. Translating gives CASSTLQFRDEQYF.

This sequence joins TRBV25-1 and TRBJ2-3; a possible D gene is TRBD1 (6 bases). This CDR3 region has 16 residues. The V and J ends lost 5 bases and 0 bases respectively, with 15 bases between them. Per the germline V gene, CDR1 is MGHDK and CDR2 is SYGVNS. DNA of the CDR3: TGTGCCAGCAGTAGGGGATTGGGGACAAGCACAGATACGCAGTATTTT. Its protein product is CASSRGLGTSTDTQYF.

The chain carries TRBV7-3 and TRBJ1-2; the D is unclear. V lost 2 bases and J lost 0, with 13 bases in between. The CDR3 length is 16 residues. Germline V gene data show CDR1 as SGHTA and CDR2 as FQGTGA. CDR3: CASSLGPTGANYGYTF. DNA of the CDR3: TGTGCCAGCAGCTTAGGCCCGACCGGGGCTAACTATGGCTACACCTTC.

The chain uses TRBV5-1 and TRBJ2-7; 9 bases fit TRBD1. Germline V gives CDR1 SGHRS, CDR2 YFSETQ. This CDR3 spans 16 amino acids. Germline trimming cut 2 bases from V and 7 bases from J; bases unmatched to any gene: 13. CDR3 residues: CASSLGGTGISGEQYF. The CDR3 DNA follows: TGCGCCAGCAGCTTAGGAGGGACAGGGATTTCGGGAGAGCAGTACTTC.

This chain joins TRBV6-5 and TRBJ2-7; 9 nucleotides match TRBD2. The CDR3 is 15 residues long. V was pared by 2 bases and J by 2 bases, with 4 bases of the junction left unmatched. Germline V gene data show CDR1 as MNHEY and CDR2 as SVGAGI. CDR3 residues: CASSYPASGAYEQYF. The CDR3, as DNA: TGTGCCAGCAGTTACCCCGCTAGCGGGGCCTACGAGCAGTACTTC.

This sequence joins TRBV5-1 and TRBJ2-7, with D maybe TRBD2 (6 bases). Per the germline V gene, CDR1 is SGHRS and CDR2 is YFSETQ. Between the trimmed V and J ends, which lost 1 base and 7 bases, there was a span of 9 bases. The CDR3 extends over 12 amino acids. This chain's CDR3 is CASSLFGGEQYF. In DNA form, the CDR3 reads TGCGCCAGCAGCTTGTTCGGAGGGGAGCAGTACTTC.

The V gene is TRBV7-9, the J gene TRBJ2-7; possible D gene TRBD1, 6 bases. The CDR3 runs 15 residues. The V gene's germline CDR1 is SEHNR and CDR2 FQNEAQ (reference sequence). V was shortened by 5 bases and J by 5 bases, with 19 bases between the two germline ends. CDR3 amino acids: CASSQSGTSRNEQYF. CDR3 in DNA: TGTGCCAGCAGCCAGAGTGGGACATCACGCAACGAGCAGTACTTC.